This record covers a single T cell receptor (beta chain). Sequenced by immunoSEQ multiplex PCR; TCRdb stores in-frame clones only, minus some. The table includes around 130,000 clones, roughly 83% detected once. These data are taken from a study of blood T cell repertoires in COVID-19. J lost 7 bases, V lost 5 bases, and 5 bases had no gene match. The CDR3 has 13 residues. From germline, CDR1 is LNHDA and CDR2 SQIVND (reference sequence). This sequence joins TRBV19 and TRBJ2-1, with 7 bases fitting TRBD1. The origin of this receptor is a woman over 75 with acute or convalescent COVID-19. Sequenced: peripheral blood. Here the CDR3 DNA reads TGTGCCAGTAGTGACAGGGCAGTAAATGAGCAGTTCTTC. It translates to CASSDRAVNEQFF.